The clone carrying this T cell receptor (beta chain) was counted once. Its antigen remains unidentified. Using immunoSEQ multiplex PCR, the repertoire was profiled, and TCRdb retains in-frame clones only, with some absent. The repertoire consists of about 750,000 clones, with 85% to 95% occurring once and the leading ten covering about 25%. The sample belongs to a study of shared clonotypes between healthy human individuals. Regarding the study as a whole: Naive CD4 clonotypes were shared across several donors at about 5%.

Terminally differentiated effector memory CD45RA+ cells were excluded by CCR7 positive selection of CD45RO-negative cells. The material sequenced was naive CD8+ T cells sorted from blood. This receptor was identified in a man younger than 45 in good health.

CDR3 bases: TGCGCCAGCAGCCAAACCCCGGTAAGCTCCTACAATGAGCAGTTCTTC. It specifies CASSQTPVSSYNEQFF. The chain joins TRBV4-3 to TRBJ2-1, with unresolved D. The ends were cut back, 2 bases at V and 0 bases at J, with 11 bases in the middle. The CDR3 spans 16 residues. Germline CDR1 is LGHNA and CDR2 is YSLEER.